This TCR beta chain derives from a study of T cell responses to AZD1222 COVID-19 vaccine. Study-wide findings and caveats: The study identified only six AZD1222 recipients as seropositive at baseline. Clonal diversity was possibly underestimated, and the donors were mostly white British, with more females. Spike was spanned by vaccine-associated CD4 TCRs, which were dominant at 160-218 and 743-854.

Points on this clone: Its target is not known.

V was clipped by 5 bases and J by 9 bases, with 13 bases between them. The CDR3 is 12 amino acids. Germline V gene lookup returns CDR1 SNHLY and CDR2 FYNNEI. Sequencing used immunoSEQ multiplex PCR; TCRdb keeps in-frame clones, though not all of them. Here the sample spans over 100,000 clones, approximately 91% being singletons. The sequencing used peripheral blood, collected on day 0 of AZD1222 vaccination. This chain links TRBV2 with TRBJ2-5; D remains unclear. The TCR originated in an adult in good health. The CDR3 DNA is TGTGCCAGCAGTCTCAGAAGCAGCGCCCAGTACTTC. As protein: CASSLRSSAQYF.